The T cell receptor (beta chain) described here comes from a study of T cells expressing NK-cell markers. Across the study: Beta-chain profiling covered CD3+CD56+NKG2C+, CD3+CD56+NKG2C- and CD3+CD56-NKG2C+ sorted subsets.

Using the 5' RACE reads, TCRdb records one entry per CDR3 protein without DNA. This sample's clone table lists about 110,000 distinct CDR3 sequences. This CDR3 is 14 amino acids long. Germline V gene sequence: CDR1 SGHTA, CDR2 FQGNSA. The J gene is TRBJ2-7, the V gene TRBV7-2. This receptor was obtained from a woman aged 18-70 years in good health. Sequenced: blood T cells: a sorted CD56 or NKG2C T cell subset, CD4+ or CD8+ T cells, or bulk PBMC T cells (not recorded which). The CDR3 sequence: CASSLAPGPDEQYF.